This T cell receptor (beta chain) derives from a study of blood T cells in healthy people across ages (dated by TCRdb to the mid-2010s). Concerning the study at large: In model experiments, template switching captured roughly one uniquely barcoded TCR beta cDNA molecule for every two T cells. Age-related changes in TCR beta repertoire diversity were measured in the study by deep sequencing normalized with unique cDNA molecular identifiers. The donors were divided into four age groups: young (average about 15 years), middle-aged (approximately 41), aged (under 70) and long-lived (nearly 85). Donors of different ages were randomly distributed across sequencing lanes to avoid experimental bias. The study analyzed two additional independent replicas of 1 million unique cDNA reads from the same blood draw for two donors, one aged 18 to 29 and one aged 80 or older.

Library preparation employed 5' RACE. TCRdb names Illumina HiSeq 2500 as the instrument used. A second PCR of roughly 6 to 11 cycles was run with a J-beta primer mix and a sample-barcoded 5' primer. Each TCR beta cDNA molecule received a unique molecular identifier from a template-switch 5' adaptor carrying 12 random nucleotides. At least 3 million CDR3-containing paired-end reads were obtained from each sample. The Mint cDNA synthesis kit, primed by a TRBC-specific oligonucleotide, was used to synthesize first-strand cDNA from all RNA. Following uracil-DNA glycosylase treatment, all cDNA underwent a first 18-cycle PCR with the universal primers M1SS and BC2_uni_R. Concerning the study's data processing: For normalization, 1 million high-quality reads were randomly selected from each sample, with every read carrying a distinct molecular identifier. Reads sharing molecular identifiers were discarded rather than binned into consensus sequences. MiTCR, set to a Q25 quality threshold and the strictest error-elimination algorithm, was used for CDR3 identification, clonotype clustering and error correction. A nonparametric unseen species model with Euler transformation was used to estimate a lower bound on total TCR beta diversity. TCRdb reanalyzed the raw reads on its own, using fastp at Q25 for trimming and MiXCR for clone calling, and kept in-frame beta chains. Every entry covers one CDR3 protein and lists the most common genes and DNA from its rows. The V and J calls come from TCRdb's annotation, not from the publication. This sample is represented by around 650,000 distinct CDR3 sequences; around 43% of them were singletons. The top ten clonotypes cover 25% to 30% of the sample.

The roughly 39 donors, aged 6 to 90 years, were systemically healthy Caucasian individuals from Russia. Each donor gave roughly 9 milliliters of peripheral blood, drawn into EDTA-treated Vacutainer tubes. PBMCs were isolated by Ficoll-Paque density-gradient centrifugation, with at least 7 million obtained per sample. Total RNA was extracted from PBMCs with Trizol reagent, with at least 5 micrograms obtained per sample. For every donor, an aliquot of PBMCs went through flow cytometry to measure the percentages of naive CD45RAhigh/CD27high T cells. Cut back by 5 bases and 0 bases, the V and J ends lie 10 bases apart. In the germline V gene, CDR1 corresponds to SGHTA and CDR2 to FQGNSA. Its CDR3 holds 14 amino acids, cysteine through phenylalanine. Just CDR3 DNA is preserved here, 42 bases in frame from base 1. Paper-wide results and their limitations: Because the CMV infection status of the donors was unknown, age-related changes in expanded clonotypes may potentially have been confounded. Total diversity estimates from one million sequenced T cells were considered lower bounds and underestimates. Compared with the aged group, more naive CD4+ T cells, fewer expanded clones and increased TCR diversity were shown by the long-lived group, suggesting age selection. As age increased, observed TCR beta diversity per million T cells dropped in a roughly linear way, and a significant reduction was already evident by age roughly 36. The percentage of naive T cells measured by flow cytometry correlated strongly with observed TCR beta diversity. Since profiling was done on bulk unsorted PBMCs, naive and antigen-experienced compartments could not be conclusively compared.

Only a few counts were recorded for this clonotype. Its antigen is currently not known. Base qualities are not at hand, and no much larger clone is one base apart. Sequencing input: blood. The receptor was derived from a man older than 75 in good health. The sequence is built from TRBV7-2 and TRBJ1-1, with the D gene not clear enough to name. DNA sequence: TGTGCCAGCAGCCGAACCCCAGTGAACACTGAAGCTTTCTTT. Its protein product is CASSRTPVNTEAFF.